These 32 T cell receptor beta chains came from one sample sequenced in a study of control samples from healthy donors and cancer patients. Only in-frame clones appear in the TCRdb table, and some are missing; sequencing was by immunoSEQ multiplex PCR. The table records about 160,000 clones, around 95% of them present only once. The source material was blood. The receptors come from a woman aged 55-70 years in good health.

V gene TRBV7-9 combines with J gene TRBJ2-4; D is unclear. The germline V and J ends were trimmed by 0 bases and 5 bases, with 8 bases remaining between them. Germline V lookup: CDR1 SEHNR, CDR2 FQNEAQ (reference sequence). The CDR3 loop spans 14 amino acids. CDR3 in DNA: TGTGCCAGCAGCTTAGCCGGACCTCAAAACATTCAGTACTTC. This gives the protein CASSLAGPQNIQYF.

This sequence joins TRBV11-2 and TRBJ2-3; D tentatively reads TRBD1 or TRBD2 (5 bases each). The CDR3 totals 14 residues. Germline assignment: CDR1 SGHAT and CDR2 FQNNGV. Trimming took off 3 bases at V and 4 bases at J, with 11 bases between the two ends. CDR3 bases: TGTGCCAGCAGCTTGGGACCCCAATCAGATACGCAGTATTTT. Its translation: CASSLGPQSDTQYF.

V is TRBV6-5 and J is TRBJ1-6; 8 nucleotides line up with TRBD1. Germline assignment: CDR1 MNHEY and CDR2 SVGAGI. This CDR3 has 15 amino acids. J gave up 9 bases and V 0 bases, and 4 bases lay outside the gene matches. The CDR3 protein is CASSYSTGDASPLHF. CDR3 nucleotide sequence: TGTGCCAGCAGTTACTCGACAGGGGACGCTTCACCCCTCCACTTT.

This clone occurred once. Here the CDR3 DNA reads TGTGCCAGCAGCTTAGGGGTGGCCACTGAAGCTTTCTTT. Translation gives CASSLGVATEAFF. V usage is TRBV7-2 and J usage is TRBJ1-1; the D is unclear. V shed 1 base and J shed 4 bases, with 7 bases lying between them. Germline assignment: CDR1 SGHTA and CDR2 FQGNSA. CDR3 length: 13 amino acids.

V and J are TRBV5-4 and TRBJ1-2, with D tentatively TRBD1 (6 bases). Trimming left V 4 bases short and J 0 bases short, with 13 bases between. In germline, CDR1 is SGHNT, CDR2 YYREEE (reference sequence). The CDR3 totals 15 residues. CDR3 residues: CASSPWTDSNYGYTF. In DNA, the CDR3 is TGTGCCAGCAGCCCGTGGACAGATTCTAACTATGGCTACACCTTC.

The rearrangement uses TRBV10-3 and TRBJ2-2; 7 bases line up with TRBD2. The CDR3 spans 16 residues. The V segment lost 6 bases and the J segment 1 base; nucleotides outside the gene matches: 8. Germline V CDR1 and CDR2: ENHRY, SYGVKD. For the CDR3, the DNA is TGTGCCATCAGGATGTCCGGGACTAAGAACACCGGGGAGCTGTTTTTT. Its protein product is CAIRMSGTKNTGELFF.

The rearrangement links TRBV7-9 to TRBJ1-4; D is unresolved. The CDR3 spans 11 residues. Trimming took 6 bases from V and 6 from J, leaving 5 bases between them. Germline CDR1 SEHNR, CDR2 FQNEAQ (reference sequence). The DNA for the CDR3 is TGTGCCAGCAGTCGTGATGAAAAACTGTTTTTT. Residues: CASSRDEKLFF.

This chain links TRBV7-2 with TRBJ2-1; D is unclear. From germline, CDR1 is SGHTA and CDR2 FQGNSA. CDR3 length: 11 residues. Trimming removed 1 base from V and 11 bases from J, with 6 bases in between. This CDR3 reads CASSLEYQQFF. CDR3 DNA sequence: TGTGCCAGCAGCTTAGAGTACCAGCAGTTCTTC.

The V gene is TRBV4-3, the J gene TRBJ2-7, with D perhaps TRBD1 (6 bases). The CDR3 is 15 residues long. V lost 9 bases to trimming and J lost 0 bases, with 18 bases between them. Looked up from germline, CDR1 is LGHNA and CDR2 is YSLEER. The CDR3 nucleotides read TGCGCCAGTTCCTATCTGGACAGAGACTCCTACGAGCAGTACTTC. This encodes CASSYLDRDSYEQYF.

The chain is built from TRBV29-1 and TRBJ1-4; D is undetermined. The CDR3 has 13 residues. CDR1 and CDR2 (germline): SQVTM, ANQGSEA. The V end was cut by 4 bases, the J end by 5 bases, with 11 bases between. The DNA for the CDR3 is TGCAGCGTTGTGGACGGCTTGAATGAAAAACTGTTTTTT. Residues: CSVVDGLNEKLFF.

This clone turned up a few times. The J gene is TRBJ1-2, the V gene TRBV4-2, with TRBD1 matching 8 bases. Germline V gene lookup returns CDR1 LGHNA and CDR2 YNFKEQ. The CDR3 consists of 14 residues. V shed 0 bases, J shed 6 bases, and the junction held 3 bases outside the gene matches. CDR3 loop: CASSQDRTGHGYTF. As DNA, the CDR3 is TGTGCCAGCAGCCAAGACAGGACAGGGCATGGCTACACCTTC.

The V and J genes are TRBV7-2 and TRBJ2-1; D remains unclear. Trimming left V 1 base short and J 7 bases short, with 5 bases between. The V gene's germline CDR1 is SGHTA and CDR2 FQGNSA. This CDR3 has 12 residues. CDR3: CASSLVENEQFF. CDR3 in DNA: TGTGCCAGCAGCTTAGTGGAGAATGAGCAGTTCTTC.

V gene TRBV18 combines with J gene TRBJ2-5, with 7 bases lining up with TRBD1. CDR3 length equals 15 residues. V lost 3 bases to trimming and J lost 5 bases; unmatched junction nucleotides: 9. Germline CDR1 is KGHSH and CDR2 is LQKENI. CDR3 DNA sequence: TGTGCCAGCTCACCCGGACAGGTAGATTGGGAGACCCAGTACTTC. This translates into CASSPGQVDWETQYF.

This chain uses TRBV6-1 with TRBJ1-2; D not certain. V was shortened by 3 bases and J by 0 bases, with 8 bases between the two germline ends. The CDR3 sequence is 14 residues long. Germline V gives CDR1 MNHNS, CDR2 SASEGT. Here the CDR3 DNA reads TGTGCCAGCAGTGACAGTCTCACTAACTATGGCTACACCTTC. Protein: CASSDSLTNYGYTF.

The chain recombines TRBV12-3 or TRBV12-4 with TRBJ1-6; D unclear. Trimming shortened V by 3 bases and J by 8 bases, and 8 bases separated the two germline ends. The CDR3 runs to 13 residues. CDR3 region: CASSLGGYSPLHF. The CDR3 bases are TGTGCCAGCAGTTTGGGCGGATATTCACCCCTCCACTTT.

The CDR3 DNA follows: TGTGCCAGCAGTTACTCCGGGACAGGGGGTGGAAACACCATATATTTT. It translates to CASSYSGTGGGNTIYF. The rearrangement links TRBV6-5 to TRBJ1-3; 11 nucleotides line up with TRBD1. V was clipped by 0 bases and J by 3 bases; unmatched bases: 1. This CDR3 is built from 16 residues. From germline, CDR1 is MNHEY and CDR2 SVGAGI.

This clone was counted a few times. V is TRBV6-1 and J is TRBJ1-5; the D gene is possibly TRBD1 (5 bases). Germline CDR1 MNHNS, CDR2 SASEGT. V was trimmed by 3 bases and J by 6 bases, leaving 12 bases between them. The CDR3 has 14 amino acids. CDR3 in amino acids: CASSDPTRGQPQHF. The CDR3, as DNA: TGTGCCAGCAGTGATCCGACGAGGGGTCAGCCCCAGCATTTT.

This CDR3 reads CASSASNQPQHF. The CDR3 DNA follows: TGTGCCAGCAGTGCTAGTAATCAGCCCCAGCATTTT. V gene TRBV2 combines with J gene TRBJ1-5, with unresolved D. The ends were cut back, 4 bases at V and 4 bases at J, with 5 bases in the middle. CDR1 is SNHLY and CDR2 is FYNNEI in the germline V gene. The CDR3 covers 12 residues.

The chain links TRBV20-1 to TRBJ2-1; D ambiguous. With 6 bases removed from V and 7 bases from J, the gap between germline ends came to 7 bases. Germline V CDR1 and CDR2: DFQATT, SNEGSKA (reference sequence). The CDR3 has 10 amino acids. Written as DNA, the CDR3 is TGCAGTGCAGATATTAATGAGCAGTTCTTC. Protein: CSADINEQFF.

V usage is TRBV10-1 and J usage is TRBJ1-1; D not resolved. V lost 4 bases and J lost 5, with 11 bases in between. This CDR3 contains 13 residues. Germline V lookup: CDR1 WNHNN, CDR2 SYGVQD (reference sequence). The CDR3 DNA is TGCGCCAGCAGTGCCGAGGGAGGGACTGAAGCTTTCTTT. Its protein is CASSAEGGTEAFF.

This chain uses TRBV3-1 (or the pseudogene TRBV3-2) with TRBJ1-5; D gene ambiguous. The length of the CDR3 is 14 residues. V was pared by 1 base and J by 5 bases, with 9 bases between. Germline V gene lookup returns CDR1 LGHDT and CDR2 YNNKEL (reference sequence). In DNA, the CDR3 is TGTGCCAGCAGCCAAGTCGGGAACTATCAGCCCCAGCATTTT. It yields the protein CASSQVGNYQPQHF.

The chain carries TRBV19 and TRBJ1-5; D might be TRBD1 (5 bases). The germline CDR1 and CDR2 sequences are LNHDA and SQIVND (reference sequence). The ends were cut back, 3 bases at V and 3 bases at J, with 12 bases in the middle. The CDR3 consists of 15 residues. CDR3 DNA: TGTGCCAGTAGTATGCCTGACAGAAACAATCAGCCCCAGCATTTT. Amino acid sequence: CASSMPDRNNQPQHF.

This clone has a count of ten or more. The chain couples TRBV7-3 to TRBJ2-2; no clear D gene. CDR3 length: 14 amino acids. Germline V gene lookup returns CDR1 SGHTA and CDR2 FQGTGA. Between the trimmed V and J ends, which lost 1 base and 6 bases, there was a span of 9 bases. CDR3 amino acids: CASSLIVSSGELFF. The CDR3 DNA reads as TGTGCCAGCAGCTTAATAGTCAGTTCCGGGGAGCTGTTTTTT. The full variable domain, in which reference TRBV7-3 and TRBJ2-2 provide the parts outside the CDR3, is GAGVSQTPSNKVTEKGKYVELRCDPISGHTALYWYRQSLGQGPEFLIYFQGTGAADDSGLPNDRFFAVRPEGSVSTLKIQRTERGDSAVYLCASSLIVSSGELFFGEGSRLTVL.

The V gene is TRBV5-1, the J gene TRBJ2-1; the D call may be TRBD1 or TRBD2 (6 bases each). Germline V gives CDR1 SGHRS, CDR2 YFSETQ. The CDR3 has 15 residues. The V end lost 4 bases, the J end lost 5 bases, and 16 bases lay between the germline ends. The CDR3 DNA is TGCGCCAGCAGCCCGCCAGGGGCGGGAAACAATGAGCAGTTCTTC. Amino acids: CASSPPGAGNNEQFF. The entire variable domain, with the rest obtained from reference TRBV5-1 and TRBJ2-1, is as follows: KAGVTQTPRYLIKTRGQQVTLSCSPISGHRSVSWYQQTPGQGLQFLFEYFSETQRNKGNFPGRFSGRQFSNSRSEMNVSTLELGDSALYLCASSPPGAGNNEQFFGPGTRLTVL.

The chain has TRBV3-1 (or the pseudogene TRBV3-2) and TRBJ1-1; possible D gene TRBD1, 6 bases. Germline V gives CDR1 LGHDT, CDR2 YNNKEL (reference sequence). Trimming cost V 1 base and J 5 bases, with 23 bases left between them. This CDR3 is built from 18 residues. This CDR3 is CASSQVRGQWGAMTEAFF. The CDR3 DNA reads TGTGCCAGCAGCCAAGTAAGGGGACAATGGGGAGCCATGACTGAAGCTTTCTTT.

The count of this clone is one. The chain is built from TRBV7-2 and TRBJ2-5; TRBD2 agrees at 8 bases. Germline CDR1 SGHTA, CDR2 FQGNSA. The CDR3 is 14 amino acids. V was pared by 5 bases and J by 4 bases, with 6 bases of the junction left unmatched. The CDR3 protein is CASSRTSLRETQYF. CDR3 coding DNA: TGTGCCAGCAGCCGGACTAGCTTAAGAGAGACCCAGTACTTC.

CDR3 coding DNA: TGTGCCAGCAGGGTGGGGGGGGCCTACGAGCAGTACTTC. It specifies CASRVGGAYEQYF. The chain employs TRBV7-2 and TRBJ2-7; TRBD2 matches at 7 bases. Germline CDR1 and CDR2: SGHTA and FQGNSA. This CDR3 contains 13 residues. J was trimmed by 2 bases and V by 6 bases; bases with no gene match: 4.

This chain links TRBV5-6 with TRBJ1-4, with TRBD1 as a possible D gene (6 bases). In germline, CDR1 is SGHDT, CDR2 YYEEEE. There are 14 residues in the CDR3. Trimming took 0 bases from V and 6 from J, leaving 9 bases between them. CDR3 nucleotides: TGTGCCAGCAGCTTGGGACAGGTATATGAAAAACTGTTTTTT. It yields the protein CASSLGQVYEKLFF.

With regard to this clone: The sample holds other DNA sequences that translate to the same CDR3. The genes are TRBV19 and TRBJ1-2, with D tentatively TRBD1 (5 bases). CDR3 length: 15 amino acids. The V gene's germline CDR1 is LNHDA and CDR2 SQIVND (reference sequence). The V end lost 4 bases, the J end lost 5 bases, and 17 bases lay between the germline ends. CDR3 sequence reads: CASSRPREGLYGYTF. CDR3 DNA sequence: TGTGCCAGTAGTAGGCCCAGGGAGGGACTGTATGGCTACACCTTC.

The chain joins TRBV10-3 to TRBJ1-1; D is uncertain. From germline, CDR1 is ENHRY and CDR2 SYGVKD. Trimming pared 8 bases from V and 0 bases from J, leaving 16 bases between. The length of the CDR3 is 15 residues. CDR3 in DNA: TGTGCCATCGCCCGACGGGCCGATATGAACACTGAAGCTTTCTTT. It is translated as CAIARRADMNTEAFF.

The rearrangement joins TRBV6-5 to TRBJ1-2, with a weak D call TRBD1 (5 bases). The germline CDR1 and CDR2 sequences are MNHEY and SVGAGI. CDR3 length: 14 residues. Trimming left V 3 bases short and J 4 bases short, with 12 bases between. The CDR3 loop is CASSYSGALYGYTF. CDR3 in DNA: TGTGCCAGCAGTTATTCCGGGGCCCTCTATGGCTACACCTTC.

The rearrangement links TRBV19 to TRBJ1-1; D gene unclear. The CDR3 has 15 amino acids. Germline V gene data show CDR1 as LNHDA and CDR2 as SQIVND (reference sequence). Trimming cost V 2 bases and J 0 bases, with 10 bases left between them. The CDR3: CASSINGFMNTEAFF. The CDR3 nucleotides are TGTGCCAGTAGTATAAATGGGTTCATGAACACTGAAGCTTTCTTT.